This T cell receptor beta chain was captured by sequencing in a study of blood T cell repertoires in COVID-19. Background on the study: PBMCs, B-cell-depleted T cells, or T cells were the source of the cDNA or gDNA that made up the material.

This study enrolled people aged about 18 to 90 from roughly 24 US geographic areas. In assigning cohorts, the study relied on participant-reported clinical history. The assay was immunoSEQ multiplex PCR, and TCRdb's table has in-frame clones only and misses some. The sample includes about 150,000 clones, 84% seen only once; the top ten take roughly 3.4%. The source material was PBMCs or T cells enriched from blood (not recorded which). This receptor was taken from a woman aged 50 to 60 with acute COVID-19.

The chain's CDR3 is CASRKASGPGETQYF. DNA for the CDR3: TGTGCCAGCAGGAAAGCGAGCGGGCCGGGGGAGACCCAGTACTTC. This chain links TRBV3-1 (or the pseudogene TRBV3-2) with TRBJ2-5; D perhaps matches TRBD2 (6 bases). V lost 6 bases, J lost 5 bases, and 19 bases lay in between. The CDR3 has 15 residues. Per the germline V gene, CDR1 is LGHDT and CDR2 is YNNKEL (reference sequence).